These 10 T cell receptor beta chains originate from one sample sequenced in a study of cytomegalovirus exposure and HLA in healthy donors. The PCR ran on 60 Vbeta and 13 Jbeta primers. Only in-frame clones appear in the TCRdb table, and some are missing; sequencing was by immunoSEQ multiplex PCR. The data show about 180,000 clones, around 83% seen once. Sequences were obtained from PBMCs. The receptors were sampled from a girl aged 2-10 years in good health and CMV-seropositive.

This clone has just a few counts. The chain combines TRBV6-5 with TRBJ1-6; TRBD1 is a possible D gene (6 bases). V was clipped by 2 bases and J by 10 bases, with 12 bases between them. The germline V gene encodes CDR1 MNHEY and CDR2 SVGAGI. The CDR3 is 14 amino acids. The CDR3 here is CASSYTRGNSPLHF. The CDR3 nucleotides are TGTGCCAGCAGTTACACCAGGGGAAACTCACCCCTCCACTTT.

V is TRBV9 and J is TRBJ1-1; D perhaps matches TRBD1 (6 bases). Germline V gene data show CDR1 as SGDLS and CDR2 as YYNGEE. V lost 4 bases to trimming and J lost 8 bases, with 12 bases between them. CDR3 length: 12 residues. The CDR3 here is CASSNHRAEAFF. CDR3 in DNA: TGTGCCAGCAGCAACCACAGGGCAGAAGCTTTCTTT. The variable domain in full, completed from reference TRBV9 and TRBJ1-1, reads DSGVTQTPKHLITATGQRVTLRCSPRSGDLSVYWYQQSLDQGLQFLIQYYNGEERAKGNILERFSAQQFPDLHSELNLSSLELGDSALYFCASSNHRAEAFFGQGTRLTVV.

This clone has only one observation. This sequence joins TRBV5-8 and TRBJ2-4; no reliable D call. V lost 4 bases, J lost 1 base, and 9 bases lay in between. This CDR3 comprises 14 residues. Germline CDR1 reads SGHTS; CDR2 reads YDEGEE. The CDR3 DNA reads TGTGCCAGCAGCGCTCGGTCGGCCAAAAACATTCAGTACTTC. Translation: CASSARSAKNIQYF. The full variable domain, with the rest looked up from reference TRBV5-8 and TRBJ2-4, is EAGVTQSPTHLIKTRGQQATLRCSPISGHTSVYWYQQALGLGLQFLLWYDEGEERNRGNFPPRFSGRQFPNYSSELNVNALELEDSALYLCASSARSAKNIQYFGAGTRLSVL.

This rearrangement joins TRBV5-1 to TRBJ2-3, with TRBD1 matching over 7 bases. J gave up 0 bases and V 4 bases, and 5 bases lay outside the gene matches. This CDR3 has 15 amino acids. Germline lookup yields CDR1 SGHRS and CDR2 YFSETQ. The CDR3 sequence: CASSPGTASTDTQYF. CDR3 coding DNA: TGCGCCAGCAGCCCAGGGACAGCCAGCACAGATACGCAGTATTTT.

CDR3: CASSPTSGSSYNEQFF. The CDR3 DNA reads as TGTGCCAGCTCACCAACTAGCGGAAGCTCCTACAATGAGCAGTTCTTC. The gene calls are TRBV18 and TRBJ2-1, with TRBD2 matching 8 bases. Germline CDR1 is KGHSH and CDR2 is LQKENI. J lost 0 bases, V lost 2 bases, and 3 bases had no gene match. The CDR3 has 16 amino acids.

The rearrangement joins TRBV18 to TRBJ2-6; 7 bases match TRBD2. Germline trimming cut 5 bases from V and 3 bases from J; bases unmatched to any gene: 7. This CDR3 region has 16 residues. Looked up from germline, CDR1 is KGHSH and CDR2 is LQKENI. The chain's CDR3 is CASSRTSKIGANVLTF. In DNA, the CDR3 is TGTGCCAGCTCAAGGACTAGTAAAATTGGGGCCAACGTCCTGACTTTC.

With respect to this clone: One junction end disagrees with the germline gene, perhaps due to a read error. As DNA, the CDR3 is TGTTCCAGCAGCTTAGAAGACAGGGGAAGTTTTGGCTACACCTTC. The encoded protein is CSSSLEDRGSFGYTF. The genes are TRBV7-9 and TRBJ1-2; 8 bases are shared with TRBD1. The germline CDR1 and CDR2 sequences are SEHNR and FQNEAQ (reference sequence). The CDR3 runs to 15 residues.

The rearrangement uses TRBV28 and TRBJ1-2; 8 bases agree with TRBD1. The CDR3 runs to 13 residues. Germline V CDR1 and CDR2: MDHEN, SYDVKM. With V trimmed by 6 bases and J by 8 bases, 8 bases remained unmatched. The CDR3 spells CASRPGQGGGYTF. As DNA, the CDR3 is TGTGCCAGCAGGCCCGGACAGGGAGGGGGCTACACCTTC.

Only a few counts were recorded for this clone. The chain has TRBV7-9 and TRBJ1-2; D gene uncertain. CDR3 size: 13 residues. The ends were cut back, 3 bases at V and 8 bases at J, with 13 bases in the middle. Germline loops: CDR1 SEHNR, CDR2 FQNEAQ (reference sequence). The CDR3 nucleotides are TGTGCCAGCAGCTTCGGTGAGCTAGAGGGCTACACCTTC. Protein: CASSFGELEGYTF. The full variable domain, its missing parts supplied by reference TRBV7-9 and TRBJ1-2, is DTGVSQNPRHKITKRGQNVTFRCDPISEHNRLYWYRQTLGQGPEFLTYFQNEAQLEKSRLLSDRFSAERPKGSFSTLEIQRTEQGDSAMYLCASSFGELEGYTFGSGTRLTVV.

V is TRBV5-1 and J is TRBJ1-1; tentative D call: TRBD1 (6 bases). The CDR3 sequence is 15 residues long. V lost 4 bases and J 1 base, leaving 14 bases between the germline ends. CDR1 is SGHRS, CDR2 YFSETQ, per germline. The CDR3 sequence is CASSIQGQGNTEAFF. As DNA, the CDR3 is TGCGCCAGCAGCATACAGGGTCAGGGGAACACTGAAGCTTTCTTT.